This T cell receptor beta chain was found in a study of molecular identifiers for immune sequencing clone quantification listed by TCRdb under 2018. For context, the study as a whole: For a replicate experiment, RNA from about 21,000 or 97,000 naive CD8 T cells was divided into five aliquots, of which four were sequenced. This methods study used CD8 T cells to benchmark TCR RNA copy counting and molecular-identifier clustering-based TCR repertoire sequencing (MIDCIRS).

This clonotype was counted ten times or more. Its antigen remains unidentified. Nothing much larger sits one base from this clone, and base qualities are not available. Naive CD8 T cell libraries were made from about 20,000 to 1,000,000 sorted cells using 10%, 30% or 50% of purified RNA. Naive CD8 T cells, defined as CD8+CD4-CCR7+CD45RA+, were FACS-sorted into RLT Plus buffer on a BD FACSAria II. To test detection sensitivity, Jurkat RNA equal to ten TCR copies was added to samples of roughly 19,000-1,100,000 naive CD8 T cells. Enrichment of CD8 T cells was performed with RosetteSep CD8+ T Cell Enrichment Cocktail and Ficoll-Paque, after which ACK red cell lysis was carried out. Preparation of the library involved PCR. The sequencer listed for this sample is Illumina HiSeq 4000. Bulk TCR libraries were made following a previously described method, with the TCR primers given in Table S5. The Qiagen AllPrep DNA/RNA kit was used to purify total RNA. Before any analysis, reads coming from multiple sequencing runs of the same library were combined into one pool. Under the source paper's analysis protocol: Reads were retained only if their TCR constant sequence matched exactly, and those retained reads were trimmed to 150 nt and grouped according to their 12-nt molecular barcodes. Reads in each barcode group were sub-clustered using a 15% Levenshtein threshold, and a quality-weighted consensus sequence was built for each RNA molecule. Non-functional sequences were removed, as were lower-count sequences one edit away from another. Based on a fit of two negative binomial distributions, barcode sub-clusters having less than 20% of the maximum read count were discarded. TCRdb trimmed the raw reads at Q25, called clones with MiXCR and kept productive beta chains. Each CDR3 protein appears once, grouped with its most common genes and DNA. These V and J calls are TCRdb output, not the study's own analysis. The sample table records about 35,000 distinct CDR3 sequences; 19% of these occur just once. The top ten hold about 1.2% of the sample.

The CDR3, cysteine through phenylalanine, is 17 amino acids long. The DNA shown is the 51-base CDR3, in frame from base 1. Germline trimming: 0 bases from V, 4 bases from J; junction bases outside gene matches: 12. CDR1 and CDR2 were assigned from the germline V gene as SGDLS and YYNGEE. What the work shows at the level of the full study, not this receptor alone: Modeling estimated around 3.2 recovered TCR RNA copies per cell, compared with around 9.7 by digital PCR, which implies roughly 30% capture efficiency. In CMV-specific effector cells, over 98% of molecules were held by clones above 20 RNA copies, whereas under 1% of molecules were held by such clones in naive cells. Spiked-in Jurkat TCR RNA equivalent to a single cell was reported to be detectable even among one million naive CD8 T cells. Highly expanded clone sizes could be underestimated because identical TCR molecules may share a barcode. Without barcode sub-clustering, chimeric consensus sequences inflated TCR diversity; chimeras reached as high as 47%. The naive libraries included spiked-in Jurkat TCR RNA (roughly 9 copies' worth), and this RNA is not part of the donor repertoire.

Sequenced material: naive CD8+ T cells from blood, with Jurkat cell RNA spiked in. Taken with the paper, the label for cell subset or site translates to: FACS-sorted CD8+CD4-CCR7+CD45RA+ naive T cells. This receptor was taken from a human donor in good health. Some libraries in this study had Jurkat cell RNA spiked in. The sequence is built from TRBV9 and TRBJ2-7, and 8 junction bases match TRBD2. The CDR3 has the sequence CASSVDSSGSSVYEQYF. The DNA sequence is as follows: TGTGCCAGCAGCGTAGATTCCAGCGGGAGTTCTGTGTACGAGCAGTACTTC.